This T cell receptor beta chain was found in a study of cytomegalovirus exposure and HLA in healthy donors (dated 2017 in TCRdb). Study-wide context: An earlier analysis of more than 550 of the donors reported 276 Gb of sequence data and around 100 million unique TCR beta sequences obtained from 180 million or so T cells. Roughly 300 gigabases of sequencing data and roughly 81 million unique TCR sequences made up an early release that covered 500 to 700 HLA-typed donors. Of the approximately 400 genotyped donors, about 80% fell in the genetic ancestry cluster associated with self-reported Caucasian donors. The study aimed to test whether cataloging public T cell receptors could reveal signatures of past pathogen exposure. The study used immunosequencing to profile the T cell repertoires of several hundred subjects and linked those repertoires to cytomegalovirus serostatus. A separate validation cohort of roughly 110 different subjects was used in addition to the 666-subject first cohort. The study combined high-throughput TCR immunosequencing, statistical association of individual TCRs with disease status, and machine learning to predict cytomegalovirus infection status. A later analysis re-analyzed previously published TCR beta repertoires from several hundred donors and added high-resolution HLA genotyping to study TCR occurrence patterns. In the later analysis, no new phenotypic data were used to find candidate immune exposures; instead, reliance was placed on TCR beta sequences and their occurrence across donors. An earlier analysis of some 500 of the donors applied high-throughput TCR beta sequencing to assess whether each TCR beta V gene segment acted as functional or pseudogenic. Donor age, sex, ethnicity and CMV serostatus were collected together with the repertoire data. A later genetic analysis took genome-wide SNP genotypes for about 55% of the roughly 700 donors and used that subset as a discovery cohort. Every repertoire in the discovery cohort had been generated on one and the same sequencing platform. HLA typing included class I and class II loci at four-digit resolution. Typing coverage differed by locus: A, B, C, DRB1 and DQB1 were typed in about 620-630 donors, DQA1 in about 510, DPA1 in some 610, and DPB1 in 472. Because of strong linkage in the cohort, roughly five DR-DQ haplotypes were treated as single units for association and clustering. On average, 235,054 unique TCR beta nucleotide sequences were sequenced per donor among 398 genotyped donors of the cohort, with roughly 20% of those sequences being non-productive. On the study overall, not on this receptor specifically: Approximately 18 rarely observed V segments, including chromosome 9 orphons, were excluded from the earlier analysis of some 590 of the donors because counts were too low. According to the authors, the approach could potentially be generalized to other disease states and immunological phenotypes. When HLA alleles, especially DR and DQ, strongly co-occurred, TCR associations were difficult to assign to individual alleles. In a later analysis, HLA-associated TCR beta chains were found to be more clonally expanded and to have lower generation probabilities than equally common non-associated chains. Several of the top co-occurrence clusters appeared to be linked to parvovirus B19, influenza, CMV and Epstein-Barr virus, according to a later analysis. A later genetic analysis associated a missense DCLRE1C variant with V-gene and J-gene trimming of TCR beta chains, and an independent cohort replicated the association. According to a later analysis, most CMV-associated TCR beta chains appeared to be HLA-restricted, and the HLA associations seemed to be driven largely by CMV exposure. Linkage disequilibrium might explain the correlated functional status among segregating V segments, but an unknown experimental factor could not be ruled out. A further reported finding was that TCR beta sequences accurately predicted the HLA-A and HLA-B alleles for most subjects in the first cohort. In both the original and validation cohorts, the classifier was reported to diagnose cytomegalovirus status with high specificity and sensitivity. Because some donors lacked HLA typing at each locus, the association tests relied only on the typed subset. Immune exposure information for the cohort was limited to CMV serostatus. Roughly uniform sequencing depth across donors was assumed in presence/absence analyses, although this assumption may not hold. In a later analysis, TCR association rates were found to vary across HLA loci, with the most associated TCRs seen for DRB1 alleles and the fewest for HLA-C alleles. Because the 87-base-pair reads could not distinguish some IMGT-functional V segments, including TRBV6-2 and TRBV6-3, those segments were excluded. Most TCR sequences were observed very rarely across donors, whereas some public TCRs were present in many individuals. An earlier analysis of approximately 530 of the donors showed that most TCR beta V segments appeared in productive rearrangements either about 87% or about 30% of the time, which broadly matched IMGT annotations. A total of 150 to 200 TCR beta chains were listed by the study as associated with cytomegalovirus. A cluster of highly shared sequence variants was judged likely to represent a technical artifact of the sequencing pipeline. The cohort was sequenced for TCR beta chains only, and without alpha or paired-chain data the features that could be detected were limited. A later analysis associated roughly 17,000 TCR beta sequences with specific HLA alleles at a false discovery rate of 0.05. In a later genetic analysis, fewer N-insertions in productive TCRs were reported among donors in an Asian-associated ancestry cluster than the 666-donor mean. Three of the identified cytomegalovirus-associated TCR beta chains were confirmed in vitro to be specific for cytomegalovirus antigens.

The cohort was made up of several hundred healthy bone marrow donors. At the time of sampling, all cohort members were nominally healthy, though unrecorded immune exposures were likely present. CMV serostatus was positive for around 310 and negative for about half of the roughly 700 cohort members, and was not recorded for this donor. A peripheral blood sample was collected from each donor, and TCR beta sequencing was performed on peripheral blood mononuclear cells. Genomic DNA was extracted from the blood cell samples with the Qiagen DNeasy Blood Extraction Kit. Concerning this clone itself: This clone's antigen is unknown. Per-base quality was not reported, and no clone a single base away is much larger than it.

CDR1 is given as MDHEN and CDR2 as SYDVKM, both from the germline V gene. The CDR3 has 11 amino acids, counting the end cysteine and phenylalanine. CDR3 DNA only is kept here, 33 bases in frame from base 1. Trimming removed 7 bases from V and 6 bases from J, leaving 8 bases between the germline ends. The library was built by means of the immunoSEQ multiplex PCR assay. A mixture of 60 forward primers for TCR Vbeta segments and 13 reverse primers for TCR Jbeta segments was used in the multiplex PCR. The CDR3 region of rearranged TCR beta genes was amplified from genomic DNA by a multiplex PCR assay. The amplified TCR beta libraries were sequenced on the Illumina HiSeq System as 87-base-pair reads. The study's own analysis went as follows. In a later analysis, 77 million or so unique TCR beta chains were counted across the 690 or so repertoires, and approximately 11 million of these chains were shared by at least two donors. To remove PCR and sequencing errors, raw reads were error-corrected and collapsed into unique sequences using a nearest-neighbor algorithm that merged closely related sequences. CDR3 sequences were aligned to IMGT reference sequences to assign V, D and J gene segments. For a sequence to be retained, a match of at least six nucleotides was required to both a V gene segment and a J gene segment. Rearrangements were classified as productive when the CDR3 lacked stop codons and remained in frame with V and J, and all other rearrangements were classified as non-productive. Following IMGT convention, CDR3 was defined as the stretch from the second conserved V-encoded cysteine up to the conserved J-encoded phenylalanine. The earlier analysis of 500 to 600 of the donors excluded sequences that lacked an unambiguous match to a single V gene segment. In an earlier analysis of almost 600 of the donors, a V segment was called functional when productive rearrangements were above 56.7%, and segregating when the standard deviation between donors exceeded 5%. A statistical classification framework was developed to diagnose cytomegalovirus status using the catalog of TCR beta chain sequences. V and J gene assignment, in a later analysis, came from comparing TCR nucleotide sequences with IMGT/GENE-DB human TR gene sequences. A later analysis assigned CDR3 sequences and most-parsimonious VDJ recombination scenarios with the TCRdist pipeline. In a later analysis, each TCR beta chain was defined by its CDR3 amino acid sequence together with its V-gene family, and reads without a unique V-gene family were excluded. As a way to deal with suspected cross-contamination and a sequencing artifact, a later analysis dropped 450 to 600 nucleotide sequences that were highly shared and had low generation probability. In a later analysis, a clonal expansion index for each public chain was calculated from normalized within-repertoire ranks of inferred template counts. Generation probabilities in a later analysis came from a VDJ recombination model fitted to out-of-frame rearrangements, and those results were checked against IGoR. Hypergeometric tests were used in a later analysis to score TCR-TCR, TCR-HLA and TCR-CMV co-occurrence, with a repertoire-size bias correction applied to the TCR pairs. A later analysis estimated false discovery rates by permuting HLA or CMV assignments 20 times. In a later analysis, co-occurring TCRs were grouped using DBSCAN, and TCRdist sequence similarity was added for clustering within HLA-allele-positive subsets. Repertoires with fewer than 30,000 or more than 120,000 public chains, plus five repertoires with anomalous nucleotide sharing, were excluded from co-occurrence clustering. In its TCRdb copy, this immuneACCESS table keeps in-frame sequences only and misses some clones. Where compared with another copy, unresolved V genes explain less than half of these, and the others have no known cause. Clonal size and the V and J genes are those of that table, whereas D and trimming came from the DNA. The sample records more than 130,000 clones, 73% of which are singletons. The ten biggest clones cover over 13% of the sample.

Material for sequencing was PBMCs. This receptor was identified in a human donor in good health. The chain uses TRBV28 and TRBJ2-3; the D gene cannot be resolved reliably. The nucleotide sequence is TGTGCCAGCAACCTACGTGATACGCAGTATTTT. The encoded protein is CASNLRDTQYF. Where the CDR3 stops, the reference TRBV28 and TRBJ2-3 genes take over; the full variable domain is DVKVTQSSRYLVKRTGEKVFLECVQDMDHENMFWYRQDPGLGLRLIYFSYDVKMKEKGDIPEGYSVSREKKERFSLILESASTNQTSMYLCASNLRDTQYFGPGTRLTVL.